This T cell receptor (beta chain) came from a study of T cells in Graves' hyperthyroidism and ophthalmopathy. At the level of the study: Peripheral blood was obtained at initial diagnosis, preceding any treatment. Broader study findings: The blood repertoire included most of the expanded thyroid clonotypes above 0.001. Through a model of 13 V-J features, ophthalmopathy was separated from stable hyperthyroidism.

Researchers took RNA transcripts and amplified the TCR beta CDR3 regions from them. The HTBI primer set served for first-round RT-PCR of the TCR CDR3. TCRdb passed the multiplex PCR reads through MiXCR, listing each CDR3 protein once. The data show around 370,000 distinct CDR3 sequences, around 18% seen once. Details on this clonotype: Antigen specificity is unknown.

The germline gives CDR1 SGDLS, CDR2 YYNGEE. The CDR3 consists of 15 residues. The junction had 7 bases not matched to a gene; V was cut back by 0 bases and J by 8 bases. The origin of this receptor is a man between 18 and 29 years old with Graves' ophthalmopathy. V and J are TRBV9 and TRBJ1-2; 10 positions agree with TRBD1. The sample taken for sequencing was blood. The CDR3 region is CASSVERTGGIGYTF. CDR3 DNA sequence: TGTGCCAGCAGCGTAGAGAGGACAGGGGGAATCGGCTACACCTTC.